This T cell receptor (beta chain) appears in the sequencing data of a study of T cell responses to AZD1222 COVID-19 vaccine. The germline gives CDR1 SGHAT, CDR2 FQDESV (reference sequence). The CDR3 is 14 residues long. The V end was cut by 3 bases, the J end by 1 base, with 9 bases between. Repertoires were generated with immunoSEQ multiplex PCR, while TCRdb's copy carries only in-frame clones and drops some. The sample contains 63,000 or so clones, over 75% of which appear only once. The source material was peripheral blood, sampled on day 0 of AZD1222 vaccination. V is TRBV11-1 and J is TRBJ1-1; D gene unclear. This TCR was recovered from an adult in good health. CDR3 sequence: CASSFDGQNTEAFF. CDR3 sequence (DNA): TGTGCCAGCAGCTTTGACGGTCAGAACACTGAAGCTTTCTTT.